This TCR beta chain was retrieved from a study of T cells in Graves' hyperthyroidism and ophthalmopathy. Whole-study context: Peripheral blood samples were taken at initial diagnosis, prior to any treatment.

Amplified TCR beta CDR3 regions came from RNA transcripts. The primer set for the first-round RT-PCR of the TCR CDR3 was HTBI. TCRdb re-called the multiplex PCR reads through MiXCR, storing one row per CDR3 protein. The data show under 800,000 distinct CDR3 sequences, with around 13% seen just once and roughly 10% held by the top ten. This CDR3 region has 18 residues. Trimming pared 2 bases from V and 2 bases from J, leaving 18 bases between. Germline values: CDR1 SGHTA, CDR2 FQGTGA. Each patient was aged 18 to 65 and had newly diagnosed hyperthyroidism of under 2 months' duration. Only a few counts were recorded for this clonotype.

This TCR was sampled from a woman aged 18-35 years with Graves' hyperthyroidism. Input material: blood. The rearrangement joins TRBV7-3 to TRBJ2-2; possible D gene TRBD1, 6 bases. The CDR3 reads CASSLSPGEGENTGELFF. The DNA for the CDR3 is TGTGCCAGCAGCTTATCGCCAGGGGAAGGAGAAAACACCGGGGAGCTGTTTTTT.